The 17 T cell receptor beta chains in this list originate from one sample, sequenced in a study of early T cells in non-severe SARS-CoV-2 infection listed by TCRdb under 2021. Receptor amplification or capture employed 5' RACE. Instrument used: NextSeq 500. TCRdb cleaned the public reads at Q25 with fastp, built clones with MiXCR and kept in-frame beta chains. Every distinct CDR3 protein forms one entry, paired with its most common genes and DNA. The sample includes approximately 71,000 distinct CDR3 sequences, with approximately 14% observed a single time. Over 12% of the sample rests with the top ten. The material sequenced was whole blood. These TCRs come from an adult who was a healthcare worker with PCR-confirmed SARS-CoV-2 infection or an uninfected control (not recorded which).

CDR3 loop: CASSQVSGTAYNEQFF. The CDR3 DNA reads TGCGCCAGCAGCCAGGTCTCCGGGACAGCATACAATGAGCAGTTCTTC. The chain has TRBV4-1 and TRBJ2-1; TRBD1 agrees at 7 bases. The CDR3 extends over 16 amino acids. The germline V gene encodes CDR1 MGHRA and CDR2 YSYEKL. J was trimmed by 4 bases and V by 3 bases; bases with no gene match: 9.

J is TRBJ2-3 and V is TRBV3-1; the match to TRBD2 covers 14 bases. This CDR3 region has 17 residues. The germline V gene has CDR1 LGHDT and CDR2 YNNKEL (reference sequence). Germline trimming cut 3 bases from V and 2 bases from J; bases unmatched to any gene: 4. Here the CDR3 DNA reads TGTGCCAGCAGCCACGGGACTAGCGGGGGTTCCACAGATACGCAGTATTTT. Translated, it gives CASSHGTSGGSTDTQYF.

This clonotype came up many times. CDR3 sequence: CASSFQLGGNQPQHF. The CDR3 nucleotides read TGTGCCAGCAGTTTTCAGCTTGGGGGTAATCAGCCCCAGCATTTT. This chain links TRBV28 with TRBJ1-5, with D perhaps matching TRBD1 (5 bases). V dropped 3 bases and J dropped 4 bases, with 13 bases sitting between them. The CDR3 runs 15 residues. In germline, CDR1 is MDHEN, CDR2 SYDVKM.

This clonotype was counted between two and nine times. This rearrangement joins TRBV7-2 to TRBJ2-7; D is ambiguous. Germline loops: CDR1 SGHTA, CDR2 FQGNSA. V was cut by 5 bases and J by 4 bases, with 6 bases left in between. The CDR3 is made up of 11 amino acids. The CDR3: CASSILYEQYF. The CDR3 DNA follows: TGTGCCAGCAGCATCCTGTACGAGCAGTACTTC.

There are a few counts of this clonotype. This chain joins TRBV20-1 and TRBJ2-5; D is ambiguous. Germline V CDR1 and CDR2: DFQATT, SNEGSKA (reference sequence). V lost 2 bases, J lost 5 bases, and 6 bases lay in between. The CDR3 runs 11 residues. CDR3 sequence (DNA): TGCAGTGCTAGACTGGGGGAGACCCAGTACTTC. Protein: CSARLGETQYF.

This clonotype has just a few counts. V and J are TRBV29-1 and TRBJ1-1; TRBD1 matches at 11 bases. Per germline, CDR1 SQVTM and CDR2 ANQGSEA. Germline trimming cut 4 bases from V and 7 bases from J; bases unmatched to any gene: 5. This CDR3 is built from 13 residues. CDR3 in amino acids: CSVGTGGSGEAFF. The CDR3 DNA sequence: TGCAGCGTTGGGACAGGGGGCTCGGGTGAAGCTTTCTTT.

This clonotype appeared a few times. V is TRBV7-2 and J is TRBJ1-4; no reliable D call. CDR1 SGHTA and CDR2 FQGNSA come from the germline V gene. Trimming took 5 bases from V and 3 from J, leaving 13 bases between them. The CDR3 totals 15 residues. The CDR3, as DNA: TGTGCCAGCAGCCTTCAGAAGACGGCTAATGAAAAACTGTTTTTT. It yields the protein CASSLQKTANEKLFF.

V usage is TRBV19 and J usage is TRBJ1-2; D is uncertain. CDR3 length: 16 amino acids. Germline V gene sequence: CDR1 LNHDA, CDR2 SQIVND (reference sequence). The germline V and J ends were trimmed by 4 bases and 4 bases, with 19 bases remaining between them. CDR3 amino acids: CASSTGISANAYGYTF. The CDR3 nucleotides are TGTGCCAGTAGTACCGGGATCTCAGCAAATGCCTATGGCTACACCTTC. The full variable domain, rest sourced from reference TRBV19 and TRBJ1-2, is DGGITQSPKYLFRKEGQNVTLSCEQNLNHDAMYWYRQDPGQGLRLIYYSQIVNDFQKGDIAEGYSVSREKKESFPLTVTSAQKNPTAFYLCASSTGISANAYGYTFGSGTRLTVV.

The sample holds one count of this clonotype. CDR3 nucleotide sequence: TGTGCTAGTGCCATGGGACTAGCGGGGGCGCCCTCCTACAATGAGCAGTTCTTC. Translated, it gives CASAMGLAGAPSYNEQFF. V is TRBV12-5 and J is TRBJ2-1, with 14 bases identical to TRBD2. This CDR3 is built from 18 residues. The V gene's germline CDR1 is LGHNT and CDR2 FRNRAP. V dropped 7 bases and J dropped 0; count of bases not matched to a gene: 8.

This clonotype has a count of ten or more. This chain uses TRBV5-5 with TRBJ2-5, with D possibly being TRBD2 (6 bases). The CDR3 runs 14 residues. V shed 3 bases and J shed 2 bases, with 11 bases lying between them. CDR1 is SGHKS, CDR2 YYEKEE, per germline (reference sequence). For the CDR3, the DNA is TGTGCCAGCAGCTCGGGACTGCGGCAAGAGACCCAGTACTTC. Translated: CASSSGLRQETQYF.

The rearrangement joins TRBV14 to TRBJ2-3; a weak D match, TRBD1 (5 bases). Deletions cut 4 bases from V and 4 bases from J, with 12 bases between. Germline V CDR1 and CDR2: SGHDN, FVKESK. The CDR3 covers 14 residues. The CDR3 spells CASSPLRVSDTQYF. CDR3 DNA sequence: TGTGCCAGCAGCCCCCTCAGGGTGTCAGATACGCAGTATTTT. Supplemented by reference TRBV14 and TRBJ2-3, the full variable domain reads EAGVTQFPSHSVIEKGQTVTLRCDPISGHDNLYWYRRVMGKEIKFLLHFVKESKQDESGMPNNRFLAERTGGTYSTLKVQPAELEDSGVYFCASSPLRVSDTQYFGPGTRLTVL.

This clonotype came up a few times. The chain has TRBV29-1 and TRBJ2-1; weak D call: TRBD2 (6 bases). The germline V and J ends were trimmed by 4 bases and 1 base, with 11 bases remaining between them. Germline CDR1 reads SQVTM; CDR2 reads ANQGSEA. The CDR3 consists of 14 residues. The CDR3 DNA reads TGCAGCGTTGCGCGGGGAAGTTCCTACAATGAGCAGTTCTTC. The encoded protein is CSVARGSSYNEQFF.

This clonotype was counted between two and nine times. This sequence joins TRBV6-1 and TRBJ1-5; tentatively, D is TRBD1 (5 bases). The V gene lost 4 bases and the J gene lost 4 bases, with 14 bases spanning the gap. Germline V gene data show CDR1 as MNHNS and CDR2 as SASEGT. The CDR3 sequence is 15 residues long. The CDR3 bases are TGTGCCAGCAGTGGCCATGGGGGAGGGAATCAGCCCCAGCATTTT. Translation: CASSGHGGGNQPQHF.

This clonotype was detected a few times. The chain is built from TRBV11-3 and TRBJ2-1; possibly TRBD1 for D (5 bases). V shed 1 base and J shed 7 bases, with 11 bases lying between them. The germline gives CDR1 SGHNT, CDR2 YENEEA. The CDR3 runs 14 residues. This CDR3 reads CASSLVAGSNEQFF. CDR3 sequence (DNA): TGTGCCAGCAGCTTAGTCGCAGGGTCGAATGAGCAGTTCTTC.

This clonotype showed up just a few times. CDR3 region: CASGLRPSEQYF. The CDR3 DNA follows: TGTGCTAGTGGTTTGCGTCCCTCCGAGCAGTACTTC. The chain employs TRBV12-5 and TRBJ2-7; D unclear. The CDR3 contains 12 residues. CDR1 is LGHNT and CDR2 is FRNRAP in the germline V gene. Trimming left V 2 bases short and J 6 bases short, with 8 bases between.

This clonotype was recorded a few times. This chain connects TRBV20-1 to TRBJ1-5, with D maybe TRBD1 (5 bases). This CDR3 is 15 amino acids long. The germline V gene has CDR1 DFQATT and CDR2 SNEGSKA (reference sequence). V was cut by 5 bases and J by 4 bases, with 18 bases left in between. CDR3 sequence: CSAPRPGEANQPQHF. The CDR3 bases are TGCAGTGCTCCAAGGCCGGGGGAAGCGAATCAGCCCCAGCATTTT.

This clonotype was counted at least ten times. The chain is built from TRBV16 and TRBJ2-7, with D unclear. CDR3 size: 14 residues. CDR1 and CDR2 from the germline V gene are KGHSY and FQNENV. Trimming removed 2 bases from V and 1 base from J, with 9 bases in between. The CDR3 bases are TGTGCCAGCAGCCAAAACTCACATTCCTACGAGCAGTACTTC. It is translated as CASSQNSHSYEQYF.